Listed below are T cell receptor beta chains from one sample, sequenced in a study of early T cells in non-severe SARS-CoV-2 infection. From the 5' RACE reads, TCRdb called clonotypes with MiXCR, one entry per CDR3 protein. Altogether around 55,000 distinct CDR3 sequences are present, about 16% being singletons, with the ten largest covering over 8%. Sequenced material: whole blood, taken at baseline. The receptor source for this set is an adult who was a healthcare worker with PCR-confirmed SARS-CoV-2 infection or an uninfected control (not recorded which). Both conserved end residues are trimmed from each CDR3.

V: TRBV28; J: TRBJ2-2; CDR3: ASSLAGGLRELF
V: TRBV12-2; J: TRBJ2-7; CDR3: ASRSGRREGTYEQY
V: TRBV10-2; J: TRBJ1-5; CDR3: ASTRDSSNQPQH
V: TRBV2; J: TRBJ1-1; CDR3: ASSDGGKGTEAF
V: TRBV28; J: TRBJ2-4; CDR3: ASSPSTGPRD
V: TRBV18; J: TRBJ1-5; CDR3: ASSPIAGAGSNQPQH
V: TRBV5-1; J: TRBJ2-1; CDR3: ASSPGGGMENEQF
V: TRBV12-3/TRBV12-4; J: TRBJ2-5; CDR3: ASAKVWGQETQY
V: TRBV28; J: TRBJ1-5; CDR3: ASSLGQTSNQPQH
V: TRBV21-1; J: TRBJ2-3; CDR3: ASFRKDRTDTQY